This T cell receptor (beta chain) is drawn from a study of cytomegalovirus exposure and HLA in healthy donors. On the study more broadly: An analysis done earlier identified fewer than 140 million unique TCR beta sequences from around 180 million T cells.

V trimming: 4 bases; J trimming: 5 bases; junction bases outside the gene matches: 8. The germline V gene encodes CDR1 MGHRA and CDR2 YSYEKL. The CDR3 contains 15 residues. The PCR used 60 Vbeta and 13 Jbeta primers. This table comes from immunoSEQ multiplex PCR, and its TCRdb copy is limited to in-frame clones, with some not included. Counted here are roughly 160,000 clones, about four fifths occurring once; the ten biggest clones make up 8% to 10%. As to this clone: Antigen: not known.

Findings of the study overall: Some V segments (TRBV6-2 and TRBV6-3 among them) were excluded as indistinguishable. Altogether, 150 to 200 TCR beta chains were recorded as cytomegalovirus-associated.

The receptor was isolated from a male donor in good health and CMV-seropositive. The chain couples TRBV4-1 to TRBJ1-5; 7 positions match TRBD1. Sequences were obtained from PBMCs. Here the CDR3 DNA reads TGCGCCAGCAGCCCACACGGTACAGGGGATCAGCCCCAGCATTTT. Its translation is CASSPHGTGDQPQHF.